The 23 T cell receptor beta chains below all came from one sample that was sequenced in a study of T cells in Graves' hyperthyroidism and ophthalmopathy. TCR beta CDR3 sequences were amplified from RNA transcripts. Carried out on the TCR CDR3, a first-round RT-PCR used the HTBI primer set. MiXCR, run by TCRdb on the multiplex PCR reads, gives a single entry per CDR3 protein. The table has about 590,000 distinct CDR3 sequences, 15% to 18% seen once. Sequenced material: blood. The receptors were gathered from a young woman with Graves' hyperthyroidism.

This chain uses TRBV29-1 with TRBJ1-2, with 9 bases that match TRBD1. V lost 0 bases, J lost 4 bases, and 6 bases stayed unmatched. The CDR3 sequence is 15 residues long. CDR1 and CDR2 from the germline V gene are SQVTM and ANQGSEA. CDR3 nucleotide sequence: TGCAGCGTTGAAGATCCACAGGGGGCGGCCTATGGCTACACCTTC. Its translation is CSVEDPQGAAYGYTF.

Only a few counts were recorded for this clonotype. This rearrangement joins TRBV4-1 to TRBJ1-1; D is uncertain. Trimming removed 0 bases at V and 0 bases at J, with 5 bases between. The CDR3 sequence is 14 residues long. CDR1 and CDR2 from the germline V gene are MGHRA and YSYEKL. The CDR3 DNA follows: TGCGCCAGCAGCCAAGATCCGGTGAACACTGAAGCTTTCTTT. Its translation: CASSQDPVNTEAFF.

The J gene is TRBJ1-3, the V gene TRBV5-1; the match to TRBD1 covers 7 bases. Germline V gene sequence: CDR1 SGHRS, CDR2 YFSETQ. The CDR3 is 16 residues long. Trimming removed 0 bases from V and 3 bases from J; junction bases left unmatched: 6. CDR3 protein: CASSLVGTEVGNTIYF. CDR3 bases: TGCGCCAGCAGCTTGGTGGGGACAGAAGTTGGAAACACCATATATTTT.

The rearrangement joins TRBV5-1 to TRBJ1-4; 9 bases map to TRBD1. There are 14 residues in the CDR3. The germline gives CDR1 SGHRS, CDR2 YFSETQ. V dropped 3 bases and J dropped 4; count of bases not matched to a gene: 1. The CDR3 sequence is CASSYRGRNEKLFF. As DNA, the CDR3 is TGCGCCAGCAGCTACAGGGGGCGTAATGAAAAACTGTTTTTT.

This clonotype was picked up many times. The chain couples TRBV30 to TRBJ1-1; D may be TRBD1 (6 bases). The length of the CDR3 is 15 residues. With 3 bases removed from V and 4 bases from J, the gap between germline ends came to 18 bases. Germline CDR1 and CDR2: GTSNPN and SVGIG (reference sequence). The CDR3 sequence is CAWRDQDSLGTEAFF. The CDR3 coding sequence is TGTGCCTGGAGGGACCAGGACAGCCTGGGCACTGAAGCTTTCTTT.

In this sample, this clonotype turned up many times. The chain couples TRBV30 to TRBJ1-4; possibly TRBD1 for D (6 bases). The V gene lost 4 bases and the J gene lost 5 bases, with 17 bases spanning the gap. CDR1 GTSNPN and CDR2 SVGIG come from the germline V gene (reference sequence). CDR3 length: 15 amino acids. Here the CDR3 reads CAWKRADRPNEKLFF. Here the CDR3 DNA reads TGTGCCTGGAAAAGAGCGGACAGACCGAATGAAAAACTGTTTTTT.

In this sample, this clonotype turned up many times. V is TRBV6-6 and J is TRBJ1-5; possible D gene TRBD1, 6 bases. This CDR3 has 15 amino acids. CDR1 MNHNY and CDR2 SVGAGI come from the germline V gene (reference sequence). Trimming left V 0 bases short and J 4 bases short, with 10 bases between. CDR3 in DNA: TGTGCCAGCAGTTACTCACCAGGGGCGAATCAGCCCCAGCATTTT. This gives the protein CASSYSPGANQPQHF.

This clonotype occurred many times. This chain joins TRBV12-3 or TRBV12-4 and TRBJ1-2; D remains ambiguous. The V end was cut by 1 base, the J end by 4 bases, with 10 bases between. CDR3 length: 14 amino acids. CDR3 nucleotides: TGTGCCAGCAGTTTAGGACTGAGTGCCTATGGCTACACCTTC. Its translation: CASSLGLSAYGYTF.

This clonotype was counted a few times. The V call is TRBV24-1, the J call TRBJ2-1; 10 bases are shared with TRBD2. The CDR3 loop spans 19 amino acids. V lost 3 bases and J lost 2; bases outside the gene matches: 12. Per germline, CDR1 KGHDR and CDR2 SFDVKD. CDR3 residues: CATSDPPGSSGRTYNEQFF. The CDR3 nucleotides are TGTGCCACCAGTGATCCGCCCGGGAGTAGCGGGAGGACCTACAATGAGCAGTTCTTC.

The rearrangement uses TRBV10-3 and TRBJ2-1; perhaps TRBD2 as D (6 bases). V was clipped by 11 bases and J by 4 bases, with 15 bases between them. Germline assignment: CDR1 ENHRY and CDR2 SYGVKD. The CDR3 runs 13 residues. DNA of the CDR3: TGTGCCTTAGGGCGGGATCCGTACAATGAGCAGTTCTTC. Amino acid sequence: CALGRDPYNEQFF.

V is TRBV20-1 and J is TRBJ2-1; 9 nucleotides match TRBD2. This CDR3 spans 15 amino acids. Germline V gives CDR1 DFQATT, CDR2 SNEGSKA (reference sequence). The V and J ends lost 1 base and 2 bases, in that order; junction bases with no gene match: 3. The CDR3 loop reads CSARGAGGTYNEQFF. CDR3 DNA sequence: TGCAGTGCTAGAGGAGCGGGAGGTACCTACAATGAGCAGTTCTTC.

In this sample, this clonotype turned up many times. The V and J genes are TRBV11-3 and TRBJ2-7, with TRBD2 identical over 8 bases. The CDR3 spans 15 residues. Losses at the gene ends were 2 bases for V and 0 bases for J; bases not matched to a gene: 3. Per the germline V gene, CDR1 is SGHNT and CDR2 is YENEEA. The CDR3 sequence is CASSLLSGASYEQYF. CDR3 bases: TGTGCCAGCAGCTTACTTAGCGGGGCCTCCTACGAGCAGTACTTC.

This chain uses TRBV4-1 with TRBJ1-2; D possibly corresponds to TRBD1 (5 bases). This CDR3 has 16 amino acids. Germline-derived CDR1 and CDR2 are MGHRA and YSYEKL. V was clipped by 1 base and J by 6 bases, with 18 bases between them. The DNA for the CDR3 is TGCGCCAGCAGCCAAGGGGGGGTGAGAGAGGGGAATGGCTACACCTTC. Protein: CASSQGGVREGNGYTF.

This clonotype was seen repeatedly, ten times or more. The chain is built from TRBV12-3 or TRBV12-4 and TRBJ1-2, with a tentative D call TRBD1 (6 bases). The V and J ends lost 5 bases and 6 bases respectively, with 10 bases between them. CDR3 length equals 12 residues. CDR3 sequence (DNA): TGTGCCAGCAGTCTCAACAGGGATGGCTACACCTTC. It codes for CASSLNRDGYTF.

This clonotype has at least ten counts. The V gene is TRBV12-3 or TRBV12-4, the J gene TRBJ2-7; TRBD2 matches 13 bases. With 5 bases clipped from V and 4 bases from J, the junction kept 8 bases outside the gene matches. This CDR3 is 16 amino acids long. Here the CDR3 DNA reads TGTGCCAGCAGTCCGGGGACTAGCGGGAAGAGGTACGAGCAGTACTTC. Translated, it gives CASSPGTSGKRYEQYF.

This clonotype was seen at least ten times. The CDR3 here is CSARRGGGFHYGYTF. CDR3 nucleotides: TGCAGTGCTAGACGAGGGGGCGGGTTCCACTATGGCTACACCTTC. This chain joins TRBV20-1 and TRBJ1-2, with 7 bases aligning to TRBD1. The V gene's germline CDR1 is DFQATT and CDR2 SNEGSKA (reference sequence). The CDR3 spans 15 residues. V dropped 2 bases and J dropped 3; count of bases not matched to a gene: 9.

The chain joins TRBV4-3 to TRBJ2-7; tentatively, D is TRBD1 (6 bases). Germline V lookup: CDR1 LGHNA, CDR2 YSLEER. V gave up 1 base and J gave up 4 bases, with 29 bases separating them. The length of the CDR3 is 20 residues. The CDR3 coding sequence is TGCGCCAGCAGCCAAGTGATCGGGGCAGTGGGGAAAAGGGGGTTATACGAGCAGTACTTC. Its protein is CASSQVIGAVGKRGLYEQYF.

The chain is built from TRBV7-3 and TRBJ1-6; 8 nucleotides match TRBD1. Trimming took 5 bases from V and 6 from J; bases not matched to a gene: 6. The CDR3 is 15 amino acids. The germline V gene has CDR1 SGHTA and CDR2 FQGTGA. CDR3 bases: TGTGCCAGCAGCGTTGACAGGGGATCTAATTCACCCCTCCACTTT. Encoded protein: CASSVDRGSNSPLHF. The variable domain in full, with the rest retrieved from reference TRBV7-3 and TRBJ1-6, is GAGVSQTPSNKVTEKGKYVELRCDPISGHTALYWYRQSLGQGPEFLIYFQGTGAADDSGLPNDRFFAVRPEGSVSTLKIQRTERGDSAVYLCASSVDRGSNSPLHFGNGTRLTVT.

The sample holds many counts of this clonotype. The V and J genes are TRBV2 and TRBJ2-7; 9 bases are shared with TRBD1. CDR3 length: 12 amino acids. V lost 8 bases and J lost 6; bases outside the gene matches: 5. CDR1 and CDR2 (germline): SNHLY, FYNNEI. In DNA, the CDR3 is TGTGCCAGCGGGACAGGGTTCATCGAGCAGTACTTC. Translating it yields CASGTGFIEQYF.

The CDR3 region is CASNLPAASGELYEQYF. For the CDR3, the DNA is TGTGCCAGCAACCTACCTGCGGCTAGCGGTGAACTCTACGAGCAGTACTTC. The chain carries TRBV6-2 or TRBV6-3 and TRBJ2-7; 7 nucleotides line up with TRBD2. The V segment lost 7 bases and the J segment 3 bases; nucleotides outside the gene matches: 18. Looked up from germline, CDR1 is MNHEY and CDR2 is SVGEGT. This CDR3 is built from 17 residues.

The rearrangement uses TRBV12-3 or TRBV12-4 and TRBJ1-3; D gene uncertain. Trimming shortened V by 2 bases and J by 1 base, and 9 bases separated the two germline ends. This CDR3 has 15 amino acids. CDR3 bases: TGTGCCAGCAGTTTAAGTTGGGGATCTGGAAACACCATATATTTT. It encodes CASSLSWGSGNTIYF.

The V call is TRBV10-3, the J call TRBJ1-4; 9 bases are shared with TRBD1. This CDR3 is built from 19 residues. Trimming removed 2 bases from V and 2 bases from J; junction bases left unmatched: 12. Germline V lookup: CDR1 ENHRY, CDR2 SYGVKD. CDR3 DNA sequence: TGTGCCATCAGTGAGAATAGAGGGACAGGGCAAGGGACTAATGAAAAACTGTTTTTT. Residues: CAISENRGTGQGTNEKLFF.

In the case of this clonotype: A junction end diverges from the germline sequence, so it may reflect a read error. The chain carries TRBV6-1 and TRBJ2-6; a possible D gene is TRBD1 (5 bases). This CDR3 comprises 15 residues. The germline V gene has CDR1 MNHNS and CDR2 SASEGT. The CDR3 DNA follows: TGTGCCAGCAGAACCGACCGCTCTGGGGCCTACGTCCTGACTTTC. Protein: CASRTDRSGAYVLTF.